A selection of T cell receptor beta chains follows, all from one sample in a study of cytomegalovirus exposure and HLA in healthy donors. Here immunoSEQ multiplex PCR was the method, and the copy in TCRdb shows in-frame clones only, minus some. The table lists approximately 150,000 clones, roughly 75% of them singletons. The sequencing sample was made of PBMCs. The receptors come from a man between 18 and 29 years old in good health and CMV-seropositive. The CDR3 runs from the conserved cysteine through the conserved F or W. A D gene is named only where the DNA matches it firmly. Clone size, where shown, is once, few, many, or a class for clones that have expanded.

j_gene,d_gene,v_gene,abundance,CDR3nt,CDR3aa
TRBJ2-1,TRBD1,TRBV19,-,TGTGCCAGTAGTAACAGGGGGTTAACCTACAATGAGCAGTTCTTC,CASSNRGLTYNEQFF
TRBJ1-2,-,TRBV11-2,few,TGTGCCAGCACCATGACGGGGGAAAGTGGCTACACCTTC,CASTMTGESGYTF
TRBJ1-1,-,TRBV5-1,once,TGCGCCAGCAGCTCAAGGCGGGGCATCACTGAAGCTTTCTTT,CASSSRRGITEAFF
TRBJ1-4,-,TRBV7-9,few,TGTGCCAGCAGCTTTAAGGGGAGGGGGCTGTTTTTT,CASSFKGRGLFF
TRBJ1-2,-,TRBV28,few,TGTGCCAGCAGTTTAGACAGGCTCTATGGCTACACCTTC,CASSLDRLYGYTF
TRBJ2-3,-,TRBV10-2,-,TGCGCCGGTAGCTTATCTAGCACAGATACGCAGTATTTT,CAGSLSSTDTQYF
TRBJ2-2,-,TRBV7-3,-,TGTGCCAGCAGCTTAACGGGGCACACCGGGGAGCTGTTTTTT,CASSLTGHTGELFF
TRBJ1-1,-,TRBV9,-,TGTGCCAGCAGCCTAGACAGTACAATGAACACTGAAGCTTTCTTT,CASSLDSTMNTEAFF
TRBJ2-6,-,TRBV28,-,TGTGCCAGCAGCGGGAGCTCTGGGGCCAACGTCCTGACTTTC,CASSGSSGANVLTF
TRBJ2-3,TRBD2,TRBV5-1,-,TGCGCCAGCAGCGCCTCCGGGACTAGCGGGGATACGCAGTATTTT,CASSASGTSGDTQYF
TRBJ2-1,TRBD2,TRBV7-2,few,TGTGCCAGCGGGGCCCTCCTAGCGGGATATAATGAGCAGTTCTTC,CASGALLAGYNEQFF
TRBJ2-3,-,TRBV27,few,TGTGCCAGCAGTGCGGACGCTGGAGGTTTAGATACGCAGTATTTT,CASSADAGGLDTQYF
TRBJ2-3,TRBD2,TRBV6-6,-,TGTGCCAGCCTCAAAGGGAGCGGGGGGGTCCAGGATACGCAGTATTTT,CASLKGSGGVQDTQYF
TRBJ2-7,TRBD1,TRBV7-9,-,TGTGCCAGCAGCGGGGACAGGGTTAAGAACGAGCAGTACTTC,CASSGDRVKNEQYF
TRBJ2-7,TRBD2,TRBV27,few,TGTGCCAGCAGAACTCTAGCGGGAGGGGCTCTGGGTCGTGACGAGCAGTACTTC,CASRTLAGGALGRDEQYF
TRBJ2-1,-,TRBV6-6,-,TGTGCCAGCAGTACGGACTCCAGCTCCTACAATGAGCAGTTCTTC,CASSTDSSSYNEQFF
TRBJ2-1,TRBD1,TRBV7-9,few,TGTGCCAGCAGCACCGGGACAGGGAGCTCCTACAATGAGCAGTTCTTC,CASSTGTGSSYNEQFF
TRBJ2-1,TRBD2,TRBV10-3,-,TGTGCCATCAGTGAGAAACTAGCGGGAGGCGGGCTCTTC,CAISEKLAGGGLF
TRBJ2-3,TRBD2,TRBV5-4,-,TGTGCCAGCAGCGATGGGACTAGCGGGAGTTTGGATACGCAGTATTTT,CASSDGTSGSLDTQYF
TRBJ2-2,-,TRBV6-1,-,TGTGCCAGCAGCATAGTCTCCACCGGGGAGCTGTTTTTT,CASSIVSTGELFF
TRBJ2-1,TRBD2,TRBV7-9,-,TGTGCCAGCAGCTCCCGGACTAGCGTTATGAAGAATGAGCAGTTCTTC,CASSSRTSVMKNEQFF
TRBJ2-2,TRBD1,TRBV30,-,TGTGCCTGGTTGACAGGGTTCGGTTCCGGGGAGCTGTTTTTT,CAWLTGFGSGELFF
TRBJ1-5,-,TRBV28,-,TGTGCCAGCACCACTCCCAGGGGCAAGTATCAGCCCCAGCATTTT,CASTTPRGKYQPQHF
TRBJ2-1,-,TRBV28,-,TGTGCCAGCACCGAACGAGCGGGCTACAATGAGCAGTTCTTC,CASTERAGYNEQFF
TRBJ1-1,-,TRBV10-1,-,TGCGCCAGCTCTCGAAGAGGGGGTCTGGACACTGAAGCTTTCTTT,CASSRRGGLDTEAFF
TRBJ2-2,TRBD1,TRBV4-1,-,TGCGCCAGCAGCCAAGGACGGGACAGGGTCTCCGGGGAGCTGTTTTTT,CASSQGRDRVSGELFF
TRBJ2-3,TRBD2,TRBV27,few,TGTGCCAGCAGAAACATTAGTGGGACTAGCAGACGCACAGATACGCAGTATTTT,CASRNISGTSRRTDTQYF
TRBJ2-7,TRBD2,TRBV7-2,-,TGTGCCAGCAGCGTAACTAGCGGGAGGGCCGTTGTCGAGCAGTACTTC,CASSVTSGRAVVEQYF
TRBJ2-7,-,TRBV6-5,-,TGTGCCAGCAGTTACTACAGTTCCTACGAGCAGTACTTC,CASSYYSSYEQYF
TRBJ2-7,TRBD1,TRBV5-4,-,TGTGCCAGCAGCTGGGGACAGGGGAGCACCTACGAGCAGTACTTC,CASSWGQGSTYEQYF
TRBJ2-6,-,TRBV9,-,TGTGCCAGCAGCTCTTCCCCACGAGGGCCCGTCTACTCTGGGGCCAACGTCCTGACTTTC,CASSSSPRGPVYSGANVLTF
TRBJ2-7,TRBD1,TRBV7-2,once,TGTGCCAGCAGCTCAGGGGGTCCGGTCAGGAGGGAGCAGTACTTC,CASSSGGPVRREQYF
TRBJ2-1,-,TRBV30,-,TGTGCCTGGAGATGGGGCGGGACCGGTTCCAATGAGCAGTTCTTC,CAWRWGGTGSNEQFF
TRBJ2-7,TRBD2,TRBV7-3,-,TGTGCCAGTAGACTAGCGGTCTCCTACGAGCAGTACTTC,CASRLAVSYEQYF
TRBJ2-1,-,TRBV27,-,TGTGCCAGCAGTTTATCTTGGGGAGGACCGGGTGAGCAGTTCTTC,CASSLSWGGPGEQFF
TRBJ2-1,TRBD2,TRBV5-4,-,TGTGCCAGTACAGCGGGAGGGGCCTACAATGAGCAGTTCTTC,CASTAGGAYNEQFF
TRBJ2-4,TRBD2,TRBV4-2,once,TGTGCCAGCAGCCCCAAATCGGGAGCGGGAGTCTACTTC,CASSPKSGAGVYF
TRBJ1-6,-,TRBV2,once,TGTGCCAGCAGTTCAGGGCGGTCACCCCTCCACTTT,CASSSGRSPLHF
TRBJ2-7,TRBD2,TRBV28,once,TGTGCCAGTCTTTTCGGGACTAGGGGCGAGCAGTACTTC,CASLFGTRGEQYF
TRBJ2-3,TRBD2,TRBV28,-,TGTGCCAGCAGTAAACGTACAGGACTAGCGGGAGGGCGCGCAGATACGCAGTATTTT,CASSKRTGLAGGRADTQYF
TRBJ2-5,TRBD2,TRBV7-3,once,TGTGCCAGCAGCTTATTGGGGGACTACAAAAGGGAGACCCAGTACTTC,CASSLLGDYKRETQYF
TRBJ2-7,-,TRBV30,-,TGTGCCTGGACGCCAAACAGGGTAGGCGAGCAGTACTTC,CAWTPNRVGEQYF
TRBJ2-2,-,TRBV2,-,TGTGCCAGCAGAGCCCAGGGAAACACCGGGGAGCTGTTTTTT,CASRAQGNTGELFF
TRBJ2-5,-,TRBV5-1,few,TGCGCCAGCAGCATTACCCTAAGCCAAGAGACCCAGTACTTC,CASSITLSQETQYF
TRBJ2-1,TRBD1,TRBV29-1,-,TGCAGCGTTGAAGAGTATGGGACAGGGGCGGATGAGCAGTTCTTC,CSVEEYGTGADEQFF
TRBJ2-3,TRBD2,TRBV28,once,TGTGCCAGCAGGGGACTAGCGGGAGGGGGCAATACGCAGTATTTT,CASRGLAGGGNTQYF
TRBJ2-7,-,TRBV28,-,TGTGCCAGCAGTTCCCAGTACGAGCAGTACTTC,CASSSQYEQYF
TRBJ2-5,-,TRBV5-1,-,TGCGCCAGCAGCTTAAGGGCAGCGGCCCAAGAGACCCAGTACTTC,CASSLRAAAQETQYF
TRBJ2-2,TRBD2,TRBV6-6,few,TGTGCCAGCAAAAAGCGGGAAGGCGGGGAGCTGTTTTTT,CASKKREGGELFF
TRBJ2-3,TRBD1,TRBV18,-,TGTGCCAGCTCACCTCGACAGGGTCTATCTGATACGCAGTATTTT,CASSPRQGLSDTQYF
TRBJ2-1,TRBD1,TRBV18,-,TGTGCCAGCGCGATGGGAACAGGGGGCGATGAGTTCTTC,CASAMGTGGDEFF